This passage covers 32 T cell receptor beta chains from one sample sequenced in a study of blood T cell repertoires in COVID-19. Repertoires were generated with immunoSEQ multiplex PCR, while TCRdb's copy carries only in-frame clones and drops some. Of around 250,000 clones listed, about four fifths were seen once; the top ten hold roughly 3.4%. The sequencing sample was made of peripheral blood. Every receptor here comes from a woman aged 18-30 years with acute or convalescent COVID-19.

J is TRBJ2-7 and V is TRBV11-2, with D perhaps matching TRBD2 (7 bases). Germline loops: CDR1 SGHAT, CDR2 FQNNGV. V was trimmed by 4 bases and J by 7 bases, leaving 23 bases between them. The CDR3 has 16 residues. CDR3: CASSSLRGVGGGEQYF. CDR3 DNA sequence: TGTGCCAGCAGCTCGCTCCGGGGGGTTGGGGGCGGGGAGCAGTACTTC.

V gene TRBV30 combines with J gene TRBJ1-2; a possible D gene is TRBD1 (6 bases). CDR3 size: 17 residues. With 0 bases removed from V and 4 bases from J, the gap between germline ends came to 21 bases. CDR1 GTSNPN and CDR2 SVGIG come from the germline V gene (reference sequence). CDR3 in amino acids: CAWSVQGGQGEFYGYTF. CDR3 DNA: TGTGCCTGGAGTGTACAAGGGGGACAAGGAGAGTTCTATGGCTACACCTTC. The full variable domain, rest sourced from reference TRBV30 and TRBJ1-2, is SQTIHQWPATLVQPVGSPLSLECTVEGTSNPNLYWYRQAAGRGLQLLFYSVGIGQISSEVPQNLSASRPQDRQFILSSKKLLLSDSGFYLCAWSVQGGQGEFYGYTFGSGTRLTVV.

A single count supports this clone. The gene calls are TRBV5-1 and TRBJ2-7; 10 bases are a match to TRBD1. This CDR3 spans 14 amino acids. J gave up 7 bases and V 4 bases, and 8 bases lay outside the gene matches. CDR1 and CDR2 (germline): SGHRS, YFSETQ. CDR3 DNA: TGCGCCAGCAGCACCACGGGACAGGGGAAAGAGCAGTACTTC. Translation: CASSTTGQGKEQYF.

The V call is TRBV7-2, the J call TRBJ1-2; TRBD1 agrees at 8 bases. Losses at the gene ends were 4 bases for V and 5 bases for J; bases not matched to a gene: 9. Germline V gives CDR1 SGHTA, CDR2 FQGNSA. The CDR3 loop spans 15 amino acids. The DNA for the CDR3 is TGTGCCAGCAGCTCATCAGGGGGCGATAGTTATGGCTACACCTTC. It codes for CASSSSGGDSYGYTF.

V and J are TRBV3-1 (or the pseudogene TRBV3-2) and TRBJ1-2, with 9 bases matching TRBD1. Germline loops: CDR1 LGHDT, CDR2 YNNKEL (reference sequence). J gave up 8 bases and V 4 bases, and 8 bases lay outside the gene matches. The CDR3 is made up of 14 amino acids. The CDR3 bases are TGTGCCAGCAGCCCCCGGGACAGGGTTGCCGGCTACACCTTC. It specifies CASSPRDRVAGYTF.

The rearrangement joins TRBV6-4 to TRBJ2-2; no clear D. In germline, CDR1 is MRHNA, CDR2 SNTAGT. With 0 bases removed from V and 2 bases from J, the gap between germline ends came to 7 bases. The CDR3 runs 15 residues. In DNA form, the CDR3 reads TGTGCCAGCAGTGACTCGGCAGGAAACACCGGGGAGCTGTTTTTT. Protein: CASSDSAGNTGELFF.

This clone was observed a handful of times. DNA for the CDR3: TGTGCCAGCAGCCACGGGACAGGGAACGAGCAGTACTTC. This sequence encodes CASSHGTGNEQYF. This chain uses TRBV27 with TRBJ2-7; 9 bases agree with TRBD1. V shed 6 bases, J shed 5 bases, and the junction held 5 bases outside the gene matches. Germline loops: CDR1 MNHEY, CDR2 SMNVEV (reference sequence). CDR3 length: 13 amino acids.

The chain uses TRBV6-5 and TRBJ1-2, with D possibly matching TRBD1 (5 bases). This CDR3 has 14 residues. V shed 3 bases and J shed 3 bases, with 11 bases lying between them. Germline-derived CDR1 and CDR2 are MNHEY and SVGAGI. DNA of the CDR3: TGTGCCAGCAGTTATTTCGGCAGGGACTATGGCTACACCTTC. Translation: CASSYFGRDYGYTF.

The rearrangement joins TRBV11-2 to TRBJ2-6; tentatively, D is TRBD2 (5 bases). CDR3 size: 14 residues. V was clipped by 3 bases and J by 4 bases, with 7 bases between them. Germline V CDR1 and CDR2: SGHAT, FQNNGV. The DNA of the CDR3 is TGTGCCAGCAGCTTTTCGGGAGGGGCCAACGTCCTGACTTTC. This encodes CASSFSGGANVLTF.

The CDR3 DNA follows: TGTGCCAGCAGTTACGGCCCGGAGAGCTATGGCTACACCTTC. This codes for CASSYGPESYGYTF. The rearrangement joins TRBV6-5 to TRBJ1-2; D is unresolved. This CDR3 is 14 amino acids long. Germline CDR1 reads MNHEY; CDR2 reads SVGAGI. The V end lost 2 bases, the J end lost 4 bases, and 11 bases lay between the germline ends.

This clone was observed once. The V call is TRBV20-1, the J call TRBJ1-5; D may be TRBD1 (6 bases). CDR1 is DFQATT and CDR2 is SNEGSKA in the germline V gene (reference sequence). Trimming pared 3 bases from V and 3 bases from J, leaving 9 bases between. This CDR3 has 13 amino acids. DNA of the CDR3: TGCAGTGCTAGTGGACAGTTCAATCAGCCCCAGCATTTT. Translated: CSASGQFNQPQHF.

This rearrangement joins TRBV30 to TRBJ2-3, with 10 bases fitting TRBD1. The CDR3 is 14 residues long. Germline V gene sequence: CDR1 GTSNPN, CDR2 SVGIG (reference sequence). Germline trimming cut 4 bases from V and 4 bases from J; bases unmatched to any gene: 5. CDR3 sequence (DNA): TGTGCCTGGACATCTGGACAGGGGGCAGATACGCAGTATTTT. This gives the protein CAWTSGQGADTQYF. The full variable domain, with the rest looked up from reference TRBV30 and TRBJ2-3, is SQTIHQWPATLVQPVGSPLSLECTVEGTSNPNLYWYRQAAGRGLQLLFYSVGIGQISSEVPQNLSASRPQDRQFILSSKKLLLSDSGFYLCAWTSGQGADTQYFGPGTRLTVL.

The rearrangement uses TRBV10-3 and TRBJ2-7; 9 bases align to TRBD2. The CDR3 runs to 14 residues. Germline CDR1 reads ENHRY; CDR2 reads SYGVKD. V was pared by 2 bases and J by 9 bases, with 8 bases of the junction left unmatched. The DNA for the CDR3 is TGTGCCATCAGTGAGGGGACTAGCCGTCTCGGGCAGTACTTC. Translation: CAISEGTSRLGQYF.

The chain is built from TRBV24-1 and TRBJ2-1, with 11 bases fitting TRBD2. The CDR3 contains 16 residues. The V gene's germline CDR1 is KGHDR and CDR2 SFDVKD. V shed 5 bases and J 8 bases; nucleotides not matched to a gene: 10. The CDR3, as DNA: TGTGCCACCAGTGGTTTTGCACTAGCGGGAGTCTATGAGCAGTTCTTC. It translates to CATSGFALAGVYEQFF.

This clone has a single count. This chain connects TRBV7-2 to TRBJ2-7; 11 bases line up with TRBD2. The J segment lost 1 base and the V segment lost 2 bases, leaving 4 bases of the junction unmatched. The germline gives CDR1 SGHTA, CDR2 FQGNSA. This CDR3 is 16 amino acids long. The chain's CDR3 is CASSLSSGRKSYEQYF. CDR3 in DNA: TGTGCCAGCAGCTTATCTAGCGGGAGGAAATCCTACGAGCAGTACTTC.

V usage is TRBV7-9 and J usage is TRBJ2-7, with 8 bases that match TRBD1. CDR3 size: 16 residues. V lost 5 bases and J lost 4; bases outside the gene matches: 13. CDR1 and CDR2 (germline): SEHNR, FQNEAQ (reference sequence). CDR3 sequence (DNA): TGTGCCAGCAGCCCGAGGTTGGGGACAGGAATATACGAGCAGTACTTC. Translating gives CASSPRLGTGIYEQYF.

The J gene is TRBJ1-1, the V gene TRBV5-1; D might be TRBD1 (5 bases). Germline CDR1 and CDR2: SGHRS and YFSETQ. Trimming shortened V by 1 base and J by 4 bases, and 14 bases separated the two germline ends. The CDR3 loop spans 15 amino acids. The CDR3 DNA reads TGCGCCAGCAGCTTGCCGGAGGCGGGACTCACTGAAGCTTTCTTT. It specifies CASSLPEAGLTEAFF.

The rearrangement uses TRBV30 and TRBJ1-2; 7 positions agree with TRBD1. V gave up 2 bases and J gave up 6 bases; unmatched junction bases: 6. Germline V lookup: CDR1 GTSNPN, CDR2 SVGIG (reference sequence). This CDR3 has 13 amino acids. For the CDR3, the DNA is TGTGCCTGGAGTTCCACAGGGGATGATGGCTACACCTTC. Protein: CAWSSTGDDGYTF.

The rearrangement uses TRBV2 and TRBJ2-5, with 9 nucleotides matching TRBD1. Germline V gene lookup returns CDR1 SNHLY and CDR2 FYNNEI. The V and J ends lost 9 bases and 5 bases, in that order; junction bases with no gene match: 10. This CDR3 is 14 amino acids long. CDR3 DNA: TGTGCCAGTTCTGCTACAGGGGGCGAGGAGACCCAGTACTTC. Its translation is CASSATGGEETQYF. Filled out from reference TRBV2 and TRBJ2-5, the complete variable domain reads EPEVTQTPSHQVTQMGQEVILRCVPISNHLYFYWYRQILGQKVEFLVSFYNNEISEKSEIFDDQFSVERPDGSNFTLKIRSTKLEDSAMYFCASSATGGEETQYFGPGTRLLVL.

In this sample, this clone turned up once. The chain links TRBV10-3 to TRBJ2-3; 7 nucleotides match TRBD2. The CDR3 contains 15 residues. Germline loops: CDR1 ENHRY, CDR2 SYGVKD. Germline trimming cut 5 bases from V and 4 bases from J; bases unmatched to any gene: 9. The CDR3 loop is CAISSVGRIADTQYF. The DNA for the CDR3 is TGTGCCATCAGTTCGGTCGGGAGGATCGCAGATACGCAGTATTTT.

CDR3 protein: CASSQDWLAGGYNEQFF. DNA of the CDR3: TGTGCCAGCAGCCAAGACTGGCTAGCGGGCGGTTACAATGAGCAGTTCTTC. The chain combines TRBV14 with TRBJ2-1; 8 nucleotides agree with TRBD2. Germline CDR1 and CDR2: SGHDN and FVKESK. CDR3 length: 17 residues. Trimming removed 0 bases from V and 4 bases from J; junction bases left unmatched: 8.

The chain couples TRBV19 to TRBJ1-4, with 9 positions matching TRBD1. Germline values: CDR1 LNHDA, CDR2 SQIVND (reference sequence). The CDR3 is 14 amino acids. Unmatched junction bases numbered 5, after V lost 8 bases and J lost 4 bases. Written as DNA, the CDR3 is TGTGCCAGTGGGCCGACAGGGGGTAATGAAAAACTGTTTTTT. Translation gives CASGPTGGNEKLFF.

V is TRBV2 and J is TRBJ1-1, with D possibly TRBD1 on 5 matching bases. Trimming removed 3 bases at V and 9 bases at J, with 23 bases between. Per germline, CDR1 SNHLY and CDR2 FYNNEI. The CDR3 has 16 residues. This CDR3 reads CASSDVLTDTKRKAFF. The DNA of the CDR3 is TGTGCCAGCAGTGATGTGTTGACAGACACGAAGAGAAAAGCTTTCTTT.

The chain has TRBV18 and TRBJ1-1, with 9 nucleotides matching TRBD1. J was trimmed by 4 bases and V by 4 bases; bases with no gene match: 7. The CDR3 loop spans 15 amino acids. The germline CDR1 and CDR2 sequences are KGHSH and LQKENI. CDR3 residues: CASSQRQGEGTEAFF. In nucleotides, the CDR3 is TGTGCCAGCTCACAACGACAGGGGGAGGGCACTGAAGCTTTCTTT.

The rearrangement joins TRBV6-2 or TRBV6-3 to TRBJ2-5; TRBD2 matches 7 bases. The J segment lost 1 base and the V segment lost 4 bases, leaving 6 bases of the junction unmatched. The CDR3 contains 15 residues. Germline V gene data show CDR1 as MNHEY and CDR2 as SVGEGT. The CDR3 reads CASSSTSVIQETQYF. In nucleotides, the CDR3 is TGTGCCAGCAGTTCCACTAGCGTAATCCAAGAGACCCAGTACTTC.

There are a few counts of this clone. The V and J genes are TRBV19 and TRBJ1-6; no firm D call. V lost 3 bases to trimming and J lost 9 bases, with 24 bases between them. CDR3 size: 18 residues. The germline CDR1 and CDR2 sequences are LNHDA and SQIVND (reference sequence). CDR3 amino acids: CASSMPPSTGSQTSPLHF. CDR3 in DNA: TGTGCCAGTAGTATGCCCCCTTCCACCGGGAGCCAAACTTCACCCCTCCACTTT.

V usage is TRBV4-3 and J usage is TRBJ2-1; TRBD1 matches 7 bases. V lost 0 bases and J lost 6; bases outside the gene matches: 8. The CDR3 has 16 residues. Germline CDR1 and CDR2: LGHNA and YSLEER. This chain's CDR3 is CASSQDRRTGFNEQFF. DNA for the CDR3: TGCGCCAGCAGCCAAGATCGTCGGACAGGTTTCAATGAGCAGTTCTTC.

The chain recombines TRBV6-5 with TRBJ2-5; weak D call: TRBD1 (6 bases). The germline V and J ends were trimmed by 7 bases and 5 bases, with 17 bases remaining between them. This CDR3 spans 14 amino acids. Germline assignment: CDR1 MNHEY and CDR2 SVGAGI. In DNA form, the CDR3 reads TGTGCCAGCATCTCCATGGGGGCTGGGGAGACCCAGTACTTC. Amino acid sequence: CASISMGAGETQYF.

The chain couples TRBV3-1 (or the pseudogene TRBV3-2) to TRBJ2-7; D remains ambiguous. V lost 1 base and J lost 4, with 8 bases in between. The germline CDR1 and CDR2 sequences are LGHDT and YNNKEL (reference sequence). This CDR3 has 13 amino acids. The CDR3 sequence: CASSQGRAYEQYF. In DNA form, the CDR3 reads TGTGCCAGCAGCCAAGGTCGAGCTTACGAGCAGTACTTC.

A note on this clone: This sample includes further DNA sequences coding for the same CDR3. The gene calls are TRBV6-5 and TRBJ2-5, with 7 bases aligning to TRBD2. The CDR3 length is 12 residues. Germline-derived CDR1 and CDR2 are MNHEY and SVGAGI. V was pared by 2 bases and J by 7 bases, with 1 base of the junction left unmatched. The CDR3 nucleotides read TGTGCCAGCAGTTACGGCGGGGGGACCCAGTACTTC. Translating it yields CASSYGGGTQYF.

This clone was counted only a few times. The chain employs TRBV29-1 and TRBJ2-6; a weak D match, TRBD1 (6 bases). The CDR3 has 13 amino acids. Germline CDR1 is SQVTM and CDR2 is ANQGSEA. Trimming pared 7 bases from V and 4 bases from J, leaving 11 bases between. This CDR3 reads CSATGYGANVLTF. The CDR3 nucleotides read TGCAGCGCTACAGGGTACGGGGCCAACGTCCTGACTTTC.

The chain couples TRBV10-3 to TRBJ1-2; 9 bases match TRBD1. The CDR3 runs to 13 residues. The V gene end was trimmed by 5 bases and the J gene end by 4 bases; junction bases not matched to a gene: 2. From germline, CDR1 is ENHRY and CDR2 SYGVKD. Written as DNA, the CDR3 is TGTGCCATCAGTCGGGACAGGGTCTATGGCTACACCTTC. It yields the protein CAISRDRVYGYTF.